The T cell receptor beta chain described here comes from a study of CD8 T cells in ankylosing spondylitis. V dropped 6 bases and J dropped 5; count of bases not matched to a gene: 9. CDR1 is MDHEN and CDR2 is SYDVKM in the germline V gene. The CDR3 is 15 amino acids. Via MiXCR, TCRdb re-called the 5' RACE reads, giving one row per CDR3 protein. The sample holds about 27,000 distinct CDR3 sequences; 6.5% to 9% are singletons and the top ten take almost 30%. The source of this sequence is a male donor with ankylosing spondylitis or in good health (not recorded which). The chain couples TRBV28 to TRBJ1-4; 7 nucleotides agree with TRBD1. The source material was blood. CDR3 region: CASRYGDRSNEKLFF. The CDR3 DNA reads TGTGCCAGCAGATACGGGGACAGATCAAATGAAAAACTGTTTTTT.